The 13 T cell receptor beta chains below come from one sample, sequenced in a study of human T cells and chemical hapten exposure. MiXCR, applied by TCRdb to the RACE reads, yields one record per CDR3 protein. The sample lists over 85,000 distinct CDR3 sequences, about 8.6% occurring once. The time point is: healthy volunteer bleed at 2 weeks. Sequencing started from total RNA isolated from unfractionated whole blood. Sequenced input: whole blood. These receptors were collected from a female donor in good health. Some clones in this sample may be carry-over from other donors' samples.

This clonotype was observed many times. The V and J genes are TRBV20-1 and TRBJ2-7; D gene ambiguous. CDR3 length: 13 amino acids. V was clipped by 1 base and J by 0 bases, with 7 bases between them. Looked up from germline, CDR1 is DFQATT and CDR2 is SNEGSKA (reference sequence). CDR3 residues: CSARGDNSYEQYF. The CDR3 region has the DNA TGCAGTGCTAGAGGAGACAACTCCTACGAGCAGTACTTC.

This clonotype showed up just a few times. The chain couples TRBV2 to TRBJ1-1, with D maybe TRBD1 (6 bases). Between the trimmed V and J ends, which lost 6 bases and 1 base, there was a span of 18 bases. This CDR3 has 16 residues. Germline V gene lookup returns CDR1 SNHLY and CDR2 FYNNEI. The CDR3 loop reads CASRESTGTRNTEAFF. The CDR3 DNA sequence: TGTGCCAGCAGGGAATCTACAGGGACGAGGAACACTGAAGCTTTCTTT.

This rearrangement joins TRBV7-2 to TRBJ2-4; D is tentatively TRBD1 or TRBD2 (5 bases each). Germline CDR1 reads SGHTA; CDR2 reads FQGNSA. The CDR3 loop spans 11 amino acids. Trimming shortened V by 6 bases and J by 8 bases, and 8 bases separated the two germline ends. The CDR3 here is CASRLGDIQYF. For the CDR3, the DNA is TGTGCCAGCAGACTAGGGGACATTCAGTACTTC.

This clonotype was seen repeatedly, ten times or more. V is TRBV24-1 and J is TRBJ1-1, with D maybe TRBD1 (5 bases). Trimming removed 3 bases at V and 1 base at J, with 14 bases between. Per germline, CDR1 KGHDR and CDR2 SFDVKD. The CDR3 is made up of 16 amino acids. CDR3 sequence (DNA): TGTGCCACCAGTGATAACCCAAGTCAGGGGAACACTGAAGCTTTCTTT. It codes for CATSDNPSQGNTEAFF.

The chain has TRBV9 and TRBJ2-5; TRBD2 aligns across 7 bases. This CDR3 contains 15 residues. The trim removed 0 bases at V and 4 bases at J, leaving 6 bases unmatched. CDR1 is SGDLS, CDR2 YYNGEE, per germline. CDR3 DNA: TGTGCCAGCAGCGTAGAAGGTAGCGGGCCAGAGACCCAGTACTTC. Amino acid sequence: CASSVEGSGPETQYF.

Concerning this clonotype: At one of its ends the junction is not consistent with the germline gene, which may arise from a read error. CDR3 loop: CASSGQLWDNQSQHF. CDR3 nucleotides: TGTGCCAGCAGTGGACAGCTTTGGGACAATCAGTCCCAGCATTTT. The chain couples TRBV2 to TRBJ1-5; tentatively, D is TRBD1 (6 bases). The length of the CDR3 is 15 residues. Germline CDR1 is SNHLY and CDR2 is FYNNEI.

The gene calls are TRBV2 and TRBJ2-7, with TRBD1 matching over 11 bases. Germline trimming cut 5 bases from V and 4 bases from J; bases unmatched to any gene: 7. The germline V gene encodes CDR1 SNHLY and CDR2 FYNNEI. This CDR3 contains 15 residues. CDR3 sequence reads: CASSLPGQGAYEQYF. The CDR3 bases are TGTGCCAGCAGTCTCCCCGGACAGGGGGCTTACGAGCAGTACTTC.

This clonotype was found a few times. This sequence joins TRBV10-3 and TRBJ2-2; TRBD2 aligns across 9 bases. This CDR3 has 15 residues. CDR1 is ENHRY, CDR2 SYGVKD, per germline. J was trimmed by 3 bases and V by 6 bases; bases with no gene match: 5. CDR3 sequence (DNA): TGTGCCATCAGCCGTAGCGGGAGTGACACCGGGGAGCTGTTTTTT. Protein: CAISRSGSDTGELFF.

In its sample, this clonotype was seen a few times. J is TRBJ2-7 and V is TRBV6-6; TRBD1 or TRBD2 may be the D gene (6 bases each). The CDR3 runs 13 residues. V dropped 10 bases and J dropped 4 bases, with 17 bases sitting between them. CDR1 MNHNY and CDR2 SVGAGI come from the germline V gene (reference sequence). The CDR3 DNA sequence: TGTGCCACCCGCGGGACACCCACGTACGAGCAGTACTTC. Amino acid sequence: CATRGTPTYEQYF.

The genes are TRBV6-9 and TRBJ2-5, with 7 positions matching TRBD2. With V trimmed by 1 base and J by 0 bases, 11 bases remained unmatched. Germline CDR1 MNHGY, CDR2 SVAAGI. The CDR3 is made up of 18 amino acids. The CDR3: CASSYLGPREGYQETQYF. In DNA, the CDR3 is TGTGCCAGCAGTTATTTAGGGCCAAGGGAGGGGTACCAAGAGACCCAGTACTTC.

Turning to this clonotype: Just one base apart from a much larger clone, this may be a read error. The chain joins TRBV27 to TRBJ2-5; the D gene could be TRBD1 or TRBD2 (5 bases each). The CDR3 contains 14 residues. CDR1 and CDR2 from the germline V gene are MNHEY and SMNVEV (reference sequence). The DNA for the CDR3 is TGTGCCGGCAGTTTAAATACGGGGCGAGAGACCCAGTACTTC. Translated, it gives CAGSLNTGRETQYF.

As concerns this clonotype: Given a much more abundant clone one base away, this may be a read error. The J gene is TRBJ1-2, the V gene TRBV29-1; TRBD1 is a possible D gene (5 bases). Germline CDR1 reads SQVTM; CDR2 reads ANQGSEA. This CDR3 region has 15 residues. Deletions cut 3 bases from V and 4 bases from J, with 18 bases between. The CDR3 coding sequence is TGCAGCGTTGAGGGTAGGGGCACAGGACTCTATGGCTACACCTTC. Protein sequence: CSVEGRGTGLYGYTF. The full variable domain, completed using reference TRBV29-1 and TRBJ1-2, is SAVISQKPSRDICQRGTSLTIQCQVDSQVTMMFWYRQQPGQSLTLIATANQGSEATYESGFVIDKFPISRPNLTFSTLTVSNMSPEDSSIYLCSVEGRGTGLYGYTFGSGTRLTVV.

This clonotype appeared many times. The chain carries TRBV3-1 and TRBJ2-7; TRBD1 agrees at 7 bases. Germline CDR1 is LGHDT and CDR2 is YNNKEL (reference sequence). V was pared by 5 bases and J by 0 bases, with 7 bases of the junction left unmatched. CDR3 size: 15 residues. This CDR3 reads CASSYGTESSYEQYF. CDR3 coding DNA: TGTGCCAGCAGCTATGGGACAGAGAGCTCCTACGAGCAGTACTTC.